These 26 T cell receptor beta chains share one sample of origin, sequenced in a study of T cell changes during pregnancy in multiple sclerosis (dated by TCRdb to the late 2010s). Libraries were constructed by the immunoSEQ multiplex PCR assay. Entries here come from immuneACCESS through TCRdb and include only in-frame sequences with V and J called. Some clones fail to appear in such tables; in the studies checked, an unresolved V gene covers under half of the shortfall, and the cause of the remainder is unknown. Present in this sample are about 41,000 clones, 90% of which were seen just once. The leading ten clones occupy around 7% of the sample. The sample in question was CD8+ T cells from peripheral blood mononuclear cells, obtained in the third trimester of pregnancy. The receptor source for this set is a female donor with multiple sclerosis, enrolled in a pregnancy study.

V gene TRBV14 combines with J gene TRBJ2-7; 8 bases align to TRBD1. Germline lookup yields CDR1 SGHDN and CDR2 FVKESK. J was trimmed by 7 bases and V by 4 bases; bases with no gene match: 9. This CDR3 comprises 14 residues. The CDR3 is CASSRPGQEREQYF. The CDR3 region has the DNA TGTGCCAGCAGCCGGCCGGGACAGGAGCGGGAGCAGTACTTC.

The J gene is TRBJ2-5, the V gene TRBV28, with TRBD2 identical over 11 bases. Germline loops: CDR1 MDHEN, CDR2 SYDVKM. V lost 2 bases and J lost 5; bases outside the gene matches: 4. The CDR3 loop spans 15 amino acids. The CDR3 coding sequence is TGTGCCAGCAGTTTAACTAGCGGGGGTCTGGAGACCCAGTACTTC. Amino acids: CASSLTSGGLETQYF.

This clone was recorded once. This chain links TRBV15 with TRBJ1-6, with 7 bases aligning to TRBD1. With 3 bases clipped from V and 9 bases from J, the junction kept 8 bases outside the gene matches. The CDR3 sequence is 15 residues long. The germline gives CDR1 LNHNV, CDR2 YYDKDF (reference sequence). CDR3 loop: CATSREGDSGSPLHF. DNA for the CDR3: TGTGCCACCAGCAGGGAGGGGGACAGCGGTTCACCCCTCCACTTT.

This chain links TRBV28 with TRBJ2-3, with D maybe TRBD2 (6 bases). The germline V gene has CDR1 MDHEN and CDR2 SYDVKM. The CDR3 length is 14 residues. The V end was cut by 5 bases, the J end by 2 bases, with 11 bases between. CDR3 in amino acids: CASSRGSITDTQYF. DNA for the CDR3: TGTGCCAGCAGTCGGGGGAGTATCACAGATACGCAGTATTTT. Using reference TRBV28 and TRBJ2-3 for the parts outside the CDR3, the full variable domain is DVKVTQSSRYLVKRTGEKVFLECVQDMDHENMFWYRQDPGLGLRLIYFSYDVKMKEKGDIPEGYSVSREKKERFSLILESASTNQTSMYLCASSRGSITDTQYFGPGTRLTVL.

The chain couples TRBV14 to TRBJ2-1; 16 nucleotides match TRBD2. Germline V gene sequence: CDR1 SGHDN, CDR2 FVKESK. J gave up 10 bases and V 5 bases, and 8 bases lay outside the gene matches. CDR3 length equals 16 residues. The CDR3 sequence: CASSKGLAGGPGEQFF. For the CDR3, the DNA is TGTGCCAGCAGCAAGGGACTAGCGGGAGGGCCAGGGGAGCAGTTCTTC.

This chain links TRBV6-6 with TRBJ2-3; the D gene is possibly TRBD2 (6 bases). Trimming cost V 7 bases and J 2 bases, with 13 bases left between them. This CDR3 is built from 14 residues. The germline V gene has CDR1 MNHNY and CDR2 SVGAGI (reference sequence). The CDR3 loop reads CASINAGITDTQYF. In DNA, the CDR3 is TGTGCCAGCATTAACGCGGGGATCACAGATACGCAGTATTTT.

The rearrangement joins TRBV28 to TRBJ1-4, with a weak D call TRBD1 (6 bases). The CDR3 runs to 15 residues. Germline assignment: CDR1 MDHEN and CDR2 SYDVKM. V lost 5 bases and J lost 8, with 18 bases in between. In DNA form, the CDR3 reads TGTGCCAGCAGTACGCACAGGGAGATTGGGGAAAAACTGTTTTTT. It encodes CASSTHREIGEKLFF. The whole variable domain, remainder taken from reference TRBV28 and TRBJ1-4, is DVKVTQSSRYLVKRTGEKVFLECVQDMDHENMFWYRQDPGLGLRLIYFSYDVKMKEKGDIPEGYSVSREKKERFSLILESASTNQTSMYLCASSTHREIGEKLFFGSGTQLSVL.

The CDR3 reads CASSLDGYSNQPQHF. Written as DNA, the CDR3 is TGTGCCAGCAGCTTAGACGGTTATAGCAATCAGCCCCAGCATTTT. The chain carries TRBV7-2 and TRBJ1-5; the D is unclear. Trimming removed 1 base from V and 0 bases from J, with 7 bases in between. Germline loops: CDR1 SGHTA, CDR2 FQGNSA. This CDR3 spans 15 amino acids.

The V gene is TRBV27, the J gene TRBJ2-7; maybe TRBD2 (6 bases). The CDR3 length is 14 residues. The germline V gene encodes CDR1 MNHEY and CDR2 SMNVEV (reference sequence). V was pared by 5 bases and J by 2 bases, with 13 bases between. The CDR3 nucleotides are TGTGCCAGCAGTGCCTCCGGGGAGGCCTACGAGCAGTACTTC. This translates into CASSASGEAYEQYF.

The V and J genes are TRBV6-6 and TRBJ2-3; 7 bases map to TRBD1. Germline values: CDR1 MNHNY, CDR2 SVGAGI (reference sequence). V gave up 5 bases and J gave up 3 bases; unmatched junction bases: 11. The CDR3 spans 16 residues. The CDR3 DNA reads as TGTGCCAGCAGTCCAAACGACAGGGTTAAAACAGATACGCAGTATTTT. This translates into CASSPNDRVKTDTQYF.

The J gene is TRBJ2-5, the V gene TRBV14; TRBD1 matches 8 bases. The DNA end favors TRBJ2-7, so the J call may be wrong. The CDR3 length is 13 residues. Germline CDR1 SGHDN, CDR2 FVKESK. CDR3 DNA sequence: TGTGCCAGCAGCCCGAGGACAGGGTACGAGCAGTACTTC. This encodes CASSPRTGYEQYF.

The chain is built from TRBV9 and TRBJ2-3; 13 bases align to TRBD2. Unmatched junction bases numbered 1, after V lost 3 bases and J lost 0 bases. This CDR3 is 16 amino acids long. Germline V gives CDR1 SGDLS, CDR2 YYNGEE. The CDR3: CASSGTSGGSTDTQYF. The CDR3 DNA reads as TGTGCCAGCAGCGGGACTAGCGGGGGTAGCACAGATACGCAGTATTTT.

J is TRBJ1-5 and V is TRBV21-1. TRBV21-1 is tagged as a pseudogene. The CDR3 contains 18 residues. CDR3 sequence reads: CASSKGAVGLHSNQPQHF. CDR3 nucleotide sequence: TGTGCCAGCAGCAAAGGGGCAGTGGGACTTCATAGCAATCAGCCCCAGCATTTT.

The gene calls are TRBV6-5 and TRBJ2-1; D may be TRBD1 (6 bases). The CDR3 totals 15 residues. Germline CDR1 reads MNHEY; CDR2 reads SVGAGI. V gave up 2 bases and J gave up 7 bases, with 15 bases separating them. CDR3 protein: CASSYPGVMGNEQFF. The DNA for the CDR3 is TGTGCCAGCAGTTACCCAGGGGTAATGGGTAATGAGCAGTTCTTC.

The CDR3: CAWGKHRDFKNTEAFF. CDR3 nucleotides: TGTGCCTGGGGAAAACACCGGGACTTTAAGAACACTGAAGCTTTCTTT. The gene calls are TRBV30 and TRBJ1-1; a possible D gene is TRBD1 (5 bases). In germline, CDR1 is GTSNPN, CDR2 SVGIG (reference sequence). The length of the CDR3 is 16 residues. Deletions cut 5 bases from V and 1 base from J, with 20 bases between.

The chain is built from TRBV5-1 and TRBJ2-3; 9 bases fit TRBD1. The CDR3 is 17 amino acids. With 9 bases clipped from V and 4 bases from J, the junction kept 18 bases outside the gene matches. Germline V gene lookup returns CDR1 SGHRS and CDR2 YFSETQ. CDR3 sequence reads: CANIKIPGQGPADTQYF. DNA of the CDR3: TGCGCCAACATTAAAATTCCGGGACAGGGTCCCGCAGATACGCAGTATTTT.

V is TRBV25-1 and J is TRBJ2-7; tentative D call: TRBD2 (6 bases). Germline V gives CDR1 MGHDK, CDR2 SYGVNS. Trimming removed 6 bases from V and 0 bases from J, with 9 bases in between. The CDR3 covers 13 residues. The DNA for the CDR3 is TGTGCCAGCAGCGGGAGCAGCTCCTACGAGCAGTACTTC. Translation gives CASSGSSSYEQYF.

The chain employs TRBV9 and TRBJ2-5, with 11 bases identical to TRBD2. Germline CDR1 reads SGDLS; CDR2 reads YYNGEE. The trim removed 3 bases at V and 2 bases at J, leaving 3 bases unmatched. The CDR3 consists of 15 residues. The CDR3 DNA reads TGTGCCAGCAGCGCGGGACTAGCGGTACAAGAGACCCAGTACTTC. Amino acids: CASSAGLAVQETQYF.

The rearrangement uses TRBV15 and TRBJ2-7; 8 nucleotides align to TRBD1. The CDR3 sequence is 15 residues long. Germline-derived CDR1 and CDR2 are LNHNV and YYDKDF (reference sequence). V shed 2 bases, J shed 4 bases, and the junction held 7 bases outside the gene matches. The CDR3 bases are TGTGCCACCAGCAGAACGCGGACAGGGATGTACGAGCAGTACTTC. Translated: CATSRTRTGMYEQYF.

V and J are TRBV7-8 and TRBJ2-1; D not certain. The V end was cut by 2 bases, the J end by 8 bases, with 7 bases between. CDR3 length: 12 residues. Germline-derived CDR1 and CDR2 are SGHVS and FQNEAQ. CDR3 in DNA: TGTGCCAGCAGCTTACTCCGGGATGAGCAGTTCTTC. It codes for CASSLLRDEQFF.

The genes are TRBV5-1 and TRBJ2-1; 7 bases are a match to TRBD1. Germline V gene sequence: CDR1 SGHRS, CDR2 YFSETQ. The CDR3 sequence is 12 residues long. V lost 1 base to trimming and J lost 8 bases; unmatched junction nucleotides: 0. This CDR3 reads CASSLTGDEQFF. DNA for the CDR3: TGCGCCAGCAGCTTGACAGGGGATGAGCAGTTCTTC.

The chain recombines TRBV7-8 with TRBJ2-2; TRBD2 matches 12 bases. Germline CDR1 and CDR2: SGHVS and FQNEAQ. The ends lost 5 bases at V and 4 bases at J; junction bases unmatched: 14. The CDR3 is 19 residues long. The CDR3 coding sequence is TGTGCCAGCAGCCCTCGACTAGCGGGAGACGGGTCGGTCACCGGGGAGCTGTTTTTT. This codes for CASSPRLAGDGSVTGELFF.

This clone occurred a few times. J is TRBJ1-1 and V is TRBV20-1; D is unclear. The ends were cut back, 2 bases at V and 8 bases at J, with 9 bases in the middle. Germline lookup yields CDR1 DFQATT and CDR2 SNEGSKA (reference sequence). The CDR3 has 11 amino acids. The CDR3 loop reads CSARRQAEAFF. DNA of the CDR3: TGCAGTGCTAGACGCCAGGCGGAAGCTTTCTTT.

As concerns this clone: The sample holds other DNA sequences that translate to the same CDR3. V and J are TRBV19 and TRBJ1-2; TRBD1 aligns across 11 bases. The V and J ends lost 2 bases and 0 bases, in that order; junction bases with no gene match: 5. The CDR3 is made up of 17 amino acids. Looked up from germline, CDR1 is LNHDA and CDR2 is SQIVND (reference sequence). CDR3 amino acids: CASSIRTGGSANYGYTF. The CDR3 bases are TGTGCCAGTAGTATAAGGACAGGGGGCTCAGCTAACTATGGCTACACCTTC.

The J gene is TRBJ2-7, the V gene TRBV10-3; D possibly corresponds to TRBD2 (6 bases). Germline-derived CDR1 and CDR2 are ENHRY and SYGVKD. Trimming pared 3 bases from V and 4 bases from J, leaving 22 bases between. The CDR3 loop spans 17 amino acids. This chain's CDR3 is CAISDPADQAGLYEQYF. The CDR3 nucleotides are TGTGCCATCAGTGACCCCGCGGACCAAGCGGGTTTGTACGAGCAGTACTTC.

The chain couples TRBV27 to TRBJ2-7; 9 nucleotides align to TRBD2. The length of the CDR3 is 15 residues. The ends lost 3 bases at V and 5 bases at J; junction bases unmatched: 8. Germline V gene data show CDR1 as MNHEY and CDR2 as SMNVEV (reference sequence). The CDR3 bases are TGTGCCAGCAGTTTCGTGGCTAGCGGGAAAAACGAGCAGTACTTC. Its protein product is CASSFVASGKNEQYF.